Below, 22 T cell receptor beta chains from the same sample are listed, as sequenced in a study of blood T cell repertoires in COVID-19. Profiled with immunoSEQ multiplex PCR; TCRdb holds only in-frame clones, not every one. Found here are approximately 210,000 clones, roughly 88% of them singletons; the top ten hold over 2%. The specimen sequenced was peripheral blood. The source is a young man who had recovered from COVID-19.

The chain recombines TRBV29-1 with TRBJ1-3, with a tentative D call TRBD1 (5 bases). The CDR3 is 13 residues long. Deletions cut 1 base from V and 5 bases from J, with 9 bases between. Germline CDR1 and CDR2: SQVTM and ANQGSEA. CDR3: CSVEVQGRNTIYF. CDR3 DNA sequence: TGCAGCGTTGAAGTGCAGGGTAGAAACACCATATATTTT.

This chain links TRBV3-1 (or the pseudogene TRBV3-2) with TRBJ2-7, with 8 bases matching TRBD2. V was clipped by 1 base and J by 10 bases; unmatched bases: 6. The germline CDR1 and CDR2 sequences are LGHDT and YNNKEL (reference sequence). The CDR3 is made up of 13 amino acids. CDR3 in DNA: TGTGCCAGCAGCCAAGTTCTTAGCGGGGATCAGTACTTC. This sequence encodes CASSQVLSGDQYF.

The sample holds one count of this clone. The chain employs TRBV6-1 and TRBJ2-7; no definite D call. The V end lost 2 bases, the J end lost 5 bases, and 16 bases lay between the germline ends. CDR3 length equals 15 residues. CDR1 is MNHNS and CDR2 is SASEGT in the germline V gene. As DNA, the CDR3 is TGTGCCAGCAGTGAATTGGCCAGTACCACCCACGAGCAGTACTTC. The encoded protein is CASSELASTTHEQYF.

The chain couples TRBV11-2 to TRBJ2-4; 14 bases are shared with TRBD2. Unmatched junction bases numbered 11, after V lost 0 bases and J lost 16 bases. The CDR3 is 16 amino acids. CDR1 and CDR2 from the germline V gene are SGHAT and FQNNGV. CDR3 coding DNA: TGTGCCAGCAGCTTAGATCAGTGGGGGACTAGCGGGAGAGATTACTTC. Encoded protein: CASSLDQWGTSGRDYF. Filled out from reference TRBV11-2 and TRBJ2-4, the complete variable domain reads EAGVAQSPRYKIIEKRQSVAFWCNPISGHATLYWYQQILGQGPKLLIQFQNNGVVDDSQLPKDRFSAERLKGVDSTLKIQPAKLEDSAVYLCASSLDQWGTSGRDYFGAGTRLSVL.

The chain links TRBV11-2 to TRBJ2-7; 7 bases agree with TRBD1. V shed 7 bases and J 2 bases; nucleotides not matched to a gene: 14. This CDR3 contains 16 residues. CDR1 is SGHAT and CDR2 is FQNNGV in the germline V gene. The CDR3 DNA follows: TGTGCCAGCACCGTGCTTGGGACAGCGGTCACCTACGAGCAGTACTTC. Translating gives CASTVLGTAVTYEQYF.

V usage is TRBV7-9 and J usage is TRBJ2-7; the D gene is possibly TRBD1 (6 bases). The germline CDR1 and CDR2 sequences are SEHNR and FQNEAQ (reference sequence). The CDR3 covers 15 residues. V dropped 2 bases and J dropped 6 bases, with 17 bases sitting between them. As DNA, the CDR3 is TGTGCCAGCAGCTTACTAACAGGGAACGTGGGCGAGCAGTACTTC. Residues: CASSLLTGNVGEQYF.

The chain is built from TRBV7-2 and TRBJ2-7, with D tentatively TRBD1 (6 bases). Germline V gene data show CDR1 as SGHTA and CDR2 as FQGNSA. The CDR3 sequence is 14 residues long. Between the trimmed V and J ends, which lost 5 bases and 0 bases, there was a span of 11 bases. Here the CDR3 reads CASSPTGNSYEQYF. In DNA, the CDR3 is TGTGCCAGCAGCCCAACAGGGAACTCCTACGAGCAGTACTTC.

The rearrangement links TRBV18 to TRBJ1-2; no clear D. This CDR3 is 12 amino acids long. Germline V gene data show CDR1 as KGHSH and CDR2 as LQKENI. The V end lost 4 bases, the J end lost 4 bases, and 7 bases lay between the germline ends. CDR3 loop: CASSREAYGYTF. CDR3 DNA: TGTGCCAGCTCACGGGAGGCCTATGGCTACACCTTC. The full variable domain, completed using reference TRBV18 and TRBJ1-2, is NAGVMQNPRHLVRRRGQEARLRCSPMKGHSHVYWYRQLPEEGLKFMVYLQKENIIDESGMPKERFSAEFPKEGPSILRIQQVVRGDSAAYFCASSREAYGYTFGSGTRLTVV.

The CDR3 DNA follows: TGTGCCAGCAGTTCTCGGCTTGGGAGGGGAGCTAACTATGGCTACACCTTC. Amino acids: CASSSRLGRGANYGYTF. The rearrangement uses TRBV27 and TRBJ1-2; the D gene is possibly TRBD1 (5 bases). With 4 bases removed from V and 0 bases from J, the gap between germline ends came to 18 bases. Germline V lookup: CDR1 MNHEY, CDR2 SMNVEV (reference sequence). The CDR3 has 17 residues.

The rearrangement joins TRBV5-1 to TRBJ2-3; weak D call: TRBD2 (6 bases). CDR1 and CDR2 (germline): SGHRS, YFSETQ. Trimming stripped 4 bases from V and 0 bases from J, with 15 bases between. The CDR3 totals 16 residues. As DNA, the CDR3 is TGCGCCAGCAGCCAGGACTCCCGGGGGAGCACAGATACGCAGTATTTT. Its translation is CASSQDSRGSTDTQYF.

This chain links TRBV25-1 with TRBJ2-7; tentatively, D is TRBD2 (6 bases). V was shortened by 9 bases and J by 6 bases, with 12 bases between the two germline ends. Looked up from germline, CDR1 is MGHDK and CDR2 is SYGVNS. The CDR3 contains 11 residues. The CDR3 sequence is CASTGGREQYF. CDR3 DNA sequence: TGTGCCAGTACAGGAGGGCGCGAGCAGTACTTC.

The J gene is TRBJ2-3, the V gene TRBV5-1; TRBD2 might be the D (5 bases). V was trimmed by 0 bases and J by 0 bases, leaving 8 bases between them. The CDR3 length is 15 residues. Per germline, CDR1 SGHRS and CDR2 YFSETQ. The DNA for the CDR3 is TGCGCCAGCAGCTTGGAGGGAGTGAGCACAGATACGCAGTATTTT. This sequence encodes CASSLEGVSTDTQYF. Together with reference TRBV5-1 and TRBJ2-3, the CDR3 gives the full variable domain: KAGVTQTPRYLIKTRGQQVTLSCSPISGHRSVSWYQQTPGQGLQFLFEYFSETQRNKGNFPGRFSGRQFSNSRSEMNVSTLELGDSALYLCASSLEGVSTDTQYFGPGTRLTVL.

In DNA, the CDR3 is TGTGCCAGCGGAGGGGAGGGGTCCTCCTATGGCTACACCTTC. It yields the protein CASGGEGSSYGYTF. The rearrangement uses TRBV7-8 and TRBJ1-2, with D possibly being TRBD1 (5 bases). The CDR3 spans 14 residues. Looked up from germline, CDR1 is SGHVS and CDR2 is FQNEAQ. V was shortened by 8 bases and J by 4 bases, with 17 bases between the two germline ends. The full variable domain, its missing parts supplied by reference TRBV7-8 and TRBJ1-2, is GAGVSQSPRYKVAKRGQDVALRCDPISGHVSLFWYQQALGQGPEFLTYFQNEAQLDKSGLPSDRFFAERPEGSVSTLKIQRTQQEDSAVYLCASGGEGSSYGYTFGSGTRLTVV.

This chain links TRBV30 with TRBJ2-6; D possibly corresponds to TRBD1 (6 bases). V was cut by 0 bases and J by 2 bases, with 17 bases left in between. The germline gives CDR1 GTSNPN, CDR2 SVGIG (reference sequence). The CDR3 loop spans 18 amino acids. This CDR3 is CAWSVRGTLTTGANVLTF. For the CDR3, the DNA is TGTGCCTGGAGTGTACGTGGGACATTGACCACTGGGGCCAACGTCCTGACTTTC.

This clone was detected only once. The chain couples TRBV15 to TRBJ2-7; D remains unclear. There are 16 residues in the CDR3. Trimming took 0 bases from V and 1 from J, leaving 13 bases between them. CDR1 LNHNV and CDR2 YYDKDF come from the germline V gene (reference sequence). CDR3 coding DNA: TGTGCCACCAGCAGAGATCTTCTGTCCAGTTCCTACGAGCAGTACTTC. The encoded protein is CATSRDLLSSSYEQYF.

This sequence joins TRBV27 and TRBJ1-2, with D perhaps matching TRBD1 (5 bases). Germline CDR1 MNHEY, CDR2 SMNVEV (reference sequence). Trimming pared 5 bases from V and 4 bases from J, leaving 17 bases between. The CDR3 sequence is 15 residues long. This chain's CDR3 is CASSTPGDGVYGYTF. The DNA for the CDR3 is TGTGCCAGCAGTACCCCGGGGGACGGCGTCTATGGCTACACCTTC.

The chain has TRBV30 and TRBJ2-5; D is perhaps TRBD1 (5 bases). V shed 7 bases and J shed 2 bases, with 11 bases lying between them. Germline V lookup: CDR1 GTSNPN, CDR2 SVGIG (reference sequence). The CDR3 is 12 residues long. The CDR3 DNA is TGTGCCTTGGCCGACAGACAAGAGACCCAGTACTTC. Encoded protein: CALADRQETQYF.

The V gene is TRBV28, the J gene TRBJ2-7, with 8 positions matching TRBD1. V was pared by 6 bases and J by 0 bases, with 19 bases of the junction left unmatched. This CDR3 comprises 19 residues. Germline CDR1 is MDHEN and CDR2 is SYDVKM. The CDR3 nucleotides read TGTGCCAGCAGCGCTACCCTTAGTTCTTGGACAGGGTTCTCCTACGAGCAGTACTTC. Translated, it gives CASSATLSSWTGFSYEQYF.

The chain employs TRBV6-2 or TRBV6-3 and TRBJ2-7; D not certain. Germline CDR1 MNHEY, CDR2 SVGEGT. This CDR3 spans 13 amino acids. Trimming removed 0 bases at V and 4 bases at J, with 7 bases between. CDR3 bases: TGTGCCAGCAGTTACTCGGTTGAGTACGAGCAGTACTTC. Translation gives CASSYSVEYEQYF.

This chain uses TRBV7-9 with TRBJ1-5; D is uncertain. Per the germline V gene, CDR1 is SEHNR and CDR2 is FQNEAQ (reference sequence). The CDR3 contains 15 residues. V was cut by 2 bases and J by 2 bases, with 10 bases left in between. CDR3 DNA: TGTGCCAGCAGCTTATACGGGGAAGGCAATCAGCCCCAGCATTTT. This sequence encodes CASSLYGEGNQPQHF. Looking up the rest from reference TRBV7-9 and TRBJ1-5 gives the full variable domain: DTGVSQNPRHKITKRGQNVTFRCDPISEHNRLYWYRQTLGQGPEFLTYFQNEAQLEKSRLLSDRFSAERPKGSFSTLEIQRTEQGDSAMYLCASSLYGEGNQPQHFGDGTRLSIL.

The V call is TRBV11-2, the J call TRBJ1-1, with D unclear. This CDR3 spans 15 amino acids. Deletions cut 5 bases from V and 1 base from J, with 14 bases between. In germline, CDR1 is SGHAT, CDR2 FQNNGV. The CDR3 coding sequence is TGTGCCAGCAGCGCTCCCGTCGCGGGGAACACTGAAGCTTTCTTT. Translated: CASSAPVAGNTEAFF.

The chain links TRBV5-1 to TRBJ2-3; 10 nucleotides line up with TRBD1. The CDR3 has 16 amino acids. The J segment lost 3 bases and the V segment lost 2 bases, leaving 6 bases of the junction unmatched. Germline V gene lookup returns CDR1 SGHRS and CDR2 YFSETQ. CDR3 DNA: TGCGCCAGCAGCTTCGGGGACAGGGGTGAGACAGATACGCAGTATTTT. Translating it yields CASSFGDRGETDTQYF.